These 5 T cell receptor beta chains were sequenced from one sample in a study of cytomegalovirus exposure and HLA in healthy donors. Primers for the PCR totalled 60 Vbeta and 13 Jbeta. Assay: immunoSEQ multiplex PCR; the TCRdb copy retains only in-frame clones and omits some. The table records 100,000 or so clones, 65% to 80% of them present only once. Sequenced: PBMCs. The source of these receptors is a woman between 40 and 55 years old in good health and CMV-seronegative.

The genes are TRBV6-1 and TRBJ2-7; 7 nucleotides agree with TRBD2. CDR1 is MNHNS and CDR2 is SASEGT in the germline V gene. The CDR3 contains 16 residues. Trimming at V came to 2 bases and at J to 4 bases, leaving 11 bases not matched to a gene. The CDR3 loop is CASSEFLGGKGYEQYF. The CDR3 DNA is TGTGCCAGCAGTGAATTTCTGGGGGGGAAGGGGTACGAGCAGTACTTC.

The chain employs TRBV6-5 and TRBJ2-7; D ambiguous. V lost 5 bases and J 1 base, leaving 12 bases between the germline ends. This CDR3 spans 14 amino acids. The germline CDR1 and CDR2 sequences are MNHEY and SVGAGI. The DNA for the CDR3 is TGTGCCAGCAGTGTCCACAGCCAATCCTACGAGCAGTACTTC. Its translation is CASSVHSQSYEQYF.

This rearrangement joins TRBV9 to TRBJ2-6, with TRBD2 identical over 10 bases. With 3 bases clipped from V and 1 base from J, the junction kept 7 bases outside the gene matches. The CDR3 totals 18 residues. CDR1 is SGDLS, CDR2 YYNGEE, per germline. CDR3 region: CASSAKLAGWSGANVLTF. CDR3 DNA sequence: TGTGCCAGCAGCGCAAAACTAGCGGGGTGGTCTGGGGCCAACGTCCTGACTTTC.

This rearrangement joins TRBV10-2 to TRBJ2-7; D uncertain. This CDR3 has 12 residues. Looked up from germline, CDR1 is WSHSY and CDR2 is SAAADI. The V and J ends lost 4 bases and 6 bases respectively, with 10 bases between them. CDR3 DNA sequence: TGCGCCAGCAGTGTGAGCGTCCTCGAGCAGTACTTC. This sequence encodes CASSVSVLEQYF.

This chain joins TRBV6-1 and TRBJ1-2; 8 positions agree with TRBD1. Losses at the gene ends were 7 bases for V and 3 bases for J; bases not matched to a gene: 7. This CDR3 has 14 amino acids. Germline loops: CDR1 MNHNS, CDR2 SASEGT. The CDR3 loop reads CASTTGGVDYGYTF. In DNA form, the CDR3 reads TGTGCCAGCACCACAGGGGGGGTGGACTATGGCTACACCTTC.